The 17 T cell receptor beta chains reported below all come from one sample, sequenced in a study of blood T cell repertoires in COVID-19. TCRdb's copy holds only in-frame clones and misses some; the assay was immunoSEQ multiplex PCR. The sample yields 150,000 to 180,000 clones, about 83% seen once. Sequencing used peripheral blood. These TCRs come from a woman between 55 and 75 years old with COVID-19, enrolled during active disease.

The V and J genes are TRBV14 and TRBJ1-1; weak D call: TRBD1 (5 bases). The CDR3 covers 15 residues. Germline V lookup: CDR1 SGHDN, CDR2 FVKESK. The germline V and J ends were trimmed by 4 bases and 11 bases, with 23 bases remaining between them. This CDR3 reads CASSRYRGHRMEAFF. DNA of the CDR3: TGTGCCAGCAGCCGATACCGCGGACACCGAATGGAGGCTTTCTTT.

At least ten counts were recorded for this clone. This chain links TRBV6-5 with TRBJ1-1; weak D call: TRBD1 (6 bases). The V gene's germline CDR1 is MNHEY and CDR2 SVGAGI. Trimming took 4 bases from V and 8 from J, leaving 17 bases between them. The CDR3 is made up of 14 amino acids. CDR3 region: CASSSLTGIGEAFF. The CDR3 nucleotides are TGTGCCAGCAGTTCGCTGACAGGTATAGGGGAAGCTTTCTTT.

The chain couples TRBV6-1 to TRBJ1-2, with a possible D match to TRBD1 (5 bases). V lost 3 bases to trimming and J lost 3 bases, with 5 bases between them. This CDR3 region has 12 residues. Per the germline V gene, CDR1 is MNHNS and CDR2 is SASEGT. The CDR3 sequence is CASSETDYGYTF. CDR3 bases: TGTGCCAGCAGTGAGACAGACTATGGCTACACCTTC.

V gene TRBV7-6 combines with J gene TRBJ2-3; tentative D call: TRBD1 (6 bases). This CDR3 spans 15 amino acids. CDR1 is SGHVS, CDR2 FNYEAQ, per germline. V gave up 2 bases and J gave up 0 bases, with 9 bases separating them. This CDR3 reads CASSLRTASTDTQYF. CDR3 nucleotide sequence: TGTGCCAGCAGCTTAAGGACAGCTAGCACAGATACGCAGTATTTT.

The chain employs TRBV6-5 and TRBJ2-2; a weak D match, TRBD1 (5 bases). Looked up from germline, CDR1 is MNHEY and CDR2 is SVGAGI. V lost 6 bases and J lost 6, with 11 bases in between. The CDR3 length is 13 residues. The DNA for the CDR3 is TGTGCCAGCAGCCGAACGACAGCCGGGGAGCTGTTTTTT. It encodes CASSRTTAGELFF.

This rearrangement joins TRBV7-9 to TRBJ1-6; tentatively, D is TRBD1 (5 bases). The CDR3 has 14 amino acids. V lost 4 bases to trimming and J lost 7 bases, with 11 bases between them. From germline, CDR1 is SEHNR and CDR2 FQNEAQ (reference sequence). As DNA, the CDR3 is TGTGCCAGCAGCTCCAGGGTGTTCAATTCACCCCTCCACTTT. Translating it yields CASSSRVFNSPLHF.

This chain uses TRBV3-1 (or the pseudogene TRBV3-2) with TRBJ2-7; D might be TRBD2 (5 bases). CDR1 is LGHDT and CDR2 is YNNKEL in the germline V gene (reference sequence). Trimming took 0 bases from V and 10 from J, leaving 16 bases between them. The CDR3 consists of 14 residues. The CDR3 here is CASSQELARDPQYF. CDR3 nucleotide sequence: TGTGCCAGCAGCCAAGAGCTAGCTCGTGATCCCCAGTACTTC.

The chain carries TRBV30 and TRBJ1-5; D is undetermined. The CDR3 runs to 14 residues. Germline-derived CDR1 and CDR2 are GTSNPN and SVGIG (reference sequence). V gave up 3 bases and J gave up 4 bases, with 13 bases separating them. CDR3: CAWSPGYLNQPQHF. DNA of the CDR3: TGTGCCTGGAGCCCCGGGTACCTAAATCAGCCCCAGCATTTT. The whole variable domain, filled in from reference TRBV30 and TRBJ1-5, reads SQTIHQWPATLVQPVGSPLSLECTVEGTSNPNLYWYRQAAGRGLQLLFYSVGIGQISSEVPQNLSASRPQDRQFILSSKKLLLSDSGFYLCAWSPGYLNQPQHFGDGTRLSIL.

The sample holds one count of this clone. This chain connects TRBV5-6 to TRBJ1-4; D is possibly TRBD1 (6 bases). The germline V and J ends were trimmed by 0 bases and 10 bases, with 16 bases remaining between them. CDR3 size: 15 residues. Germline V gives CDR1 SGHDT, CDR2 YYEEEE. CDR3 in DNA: TGTGCCAGCAGCTTGGAGATAGGGGGTGCCGCAAAACTGTTTTTT. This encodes CASSLEIGGAAKLFF.

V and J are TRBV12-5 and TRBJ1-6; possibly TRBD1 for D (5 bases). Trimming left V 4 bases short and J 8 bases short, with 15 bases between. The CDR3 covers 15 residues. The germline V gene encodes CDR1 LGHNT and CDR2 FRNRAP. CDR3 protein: CASGSGGRLYSPLHF. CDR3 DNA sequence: TGTGCTAGTGGTTCCGGGGGGAGGCTGTATTCACCCCTCCACTTT.

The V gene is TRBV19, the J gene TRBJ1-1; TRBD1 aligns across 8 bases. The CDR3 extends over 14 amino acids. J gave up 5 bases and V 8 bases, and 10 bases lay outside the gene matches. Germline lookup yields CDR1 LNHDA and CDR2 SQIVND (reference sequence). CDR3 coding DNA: TGTGCCAGTTCCCCGCGGACAGGGCGAACTGAAGCTTTCTTT. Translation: CASSPRTGRTEAFF.

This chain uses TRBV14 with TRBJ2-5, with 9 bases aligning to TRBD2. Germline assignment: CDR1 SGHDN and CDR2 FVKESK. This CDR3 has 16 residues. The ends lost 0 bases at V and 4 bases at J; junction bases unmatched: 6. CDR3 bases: TGTGCCAGCAGCCAAGAGGCCCAACTAGCGGGAGAGACCCAGTACTTC. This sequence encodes CASSQEAQLAGETQYF.

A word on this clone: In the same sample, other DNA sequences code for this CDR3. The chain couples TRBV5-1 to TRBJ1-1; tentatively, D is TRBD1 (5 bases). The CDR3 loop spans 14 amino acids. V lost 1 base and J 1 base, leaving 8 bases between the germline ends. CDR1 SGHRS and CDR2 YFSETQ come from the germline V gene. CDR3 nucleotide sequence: TGCGCCAGCAGCTTGAATCAGGGGAACACTGAAGCTTTCTTT. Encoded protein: CASSLNQGNTEAFF.

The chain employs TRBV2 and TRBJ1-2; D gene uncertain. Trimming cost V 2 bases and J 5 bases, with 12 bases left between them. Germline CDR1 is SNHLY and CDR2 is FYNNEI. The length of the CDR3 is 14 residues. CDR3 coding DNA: TGTGCCAGCAGTGAACTAGGCGGGGTATATGGCTACACCTTC. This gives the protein CASSELGGVYGYTF.

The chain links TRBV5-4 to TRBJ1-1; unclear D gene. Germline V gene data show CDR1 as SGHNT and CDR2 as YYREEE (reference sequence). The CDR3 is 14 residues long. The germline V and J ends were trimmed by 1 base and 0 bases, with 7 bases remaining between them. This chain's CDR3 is CASSLNSVNTEAFF. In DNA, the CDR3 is TGTGCCAGCAGCTTGAACTCCGTGAACACTGAAGCTTTCTTT. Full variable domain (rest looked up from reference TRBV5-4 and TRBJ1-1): ETGVTQSPTHLIKTRGQQVTLRCSSQSGHNTVSWYQQALGQGPQFIFQYYREEENGRGNFPPRFSGLQFPNYSSELNVNALELDDSALYLCASSLNSVNTEAFFGQGTRLTVV.

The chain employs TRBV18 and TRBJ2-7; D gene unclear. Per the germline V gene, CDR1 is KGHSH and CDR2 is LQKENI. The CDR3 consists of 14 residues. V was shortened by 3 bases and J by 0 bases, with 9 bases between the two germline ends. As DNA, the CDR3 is TGTGCCAGCTCACCCTCGCAGAACTCCTACGAGCAGTACTTC. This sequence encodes CASSPSQNSYEQYF.

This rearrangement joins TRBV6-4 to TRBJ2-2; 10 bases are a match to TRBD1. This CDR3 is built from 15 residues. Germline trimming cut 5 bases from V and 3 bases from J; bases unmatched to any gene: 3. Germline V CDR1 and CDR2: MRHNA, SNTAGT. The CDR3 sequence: CASSTGTGDTGELFF. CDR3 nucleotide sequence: TGTGCCAGCAGTACCGGGACAGGGGACACCGGGGAGCTGTTTTTT.